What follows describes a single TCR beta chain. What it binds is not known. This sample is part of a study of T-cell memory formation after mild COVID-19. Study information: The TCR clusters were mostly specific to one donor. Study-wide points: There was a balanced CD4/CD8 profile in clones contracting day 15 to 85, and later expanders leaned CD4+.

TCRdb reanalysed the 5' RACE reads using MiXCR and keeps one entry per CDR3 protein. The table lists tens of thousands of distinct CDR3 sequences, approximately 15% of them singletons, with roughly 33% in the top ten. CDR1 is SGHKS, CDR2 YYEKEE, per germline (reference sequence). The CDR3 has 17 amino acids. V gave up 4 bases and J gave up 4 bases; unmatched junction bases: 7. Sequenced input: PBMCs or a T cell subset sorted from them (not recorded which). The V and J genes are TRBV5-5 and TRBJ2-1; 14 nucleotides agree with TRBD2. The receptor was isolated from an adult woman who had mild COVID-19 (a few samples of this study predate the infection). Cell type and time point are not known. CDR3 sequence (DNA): TGTGCCAGCAGCCCGAGTTGGACTAGCGGGAGGTACAATGAGCAGTTCTTC. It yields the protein CASSPSWTSGRYNEQFF.